One sample yielded the 29 T cell receptor beta chains listed below, sequenced in a study of Ad26.COV2.S vaccination and SARS-CoV-2 variants. Repertoires were generated with immunoSEQ multiplex PCR, while TCRdb's copy carries only in-frame clones and drops some. The sample has hundreds of thousands of clones, around 89% seen once. Treatment meaning: around 19 received Ad26.COV2.S at low or high dose, single or two shots; about 5 received placebo; per-sample allocation not given. Specimen acquisition occurred on day 63 following the initial vaccine or placebo injection. This specimen consisted of peripheral blood, obtained in a trial of Ad26.COV2.S vaccine versus placebo. The receptors here all came from a person between 18 and 65 years old who received the Ad26.COV2.S COVID-19 vaccine or a placebo.

The chain joins TRBV5-4 to TRBJ2-3; 11 bases map to TRBD2. V was clipped by 2 bases and J by 1 base; unmatched bases: 12. The CDR3 is made up of 19 amino acids. From germline, CDR1 is SGHNT and CDR2 YYREEE (reference sequence). Written as DNA, the CDR3 is TGTGCCAGCAGCTTCGGGCTAGCGGGGGGTGCACGGGGCACAGATACGCAGTATTTT. As protein: CASSFGLAGGARGTDTQYF.

The chain couples TRBV4-3 to TRBJ2-1, with no clear D. Per the germline V gene, CDR1 is LGHNA and CDR2 is YSLEER. CDR3 length: 14 amino acids. V was shortened by 1 base and J by 11 bases, with 15 bases between the two germline ends. This chain's CDR3 is CASSQGVTKLQQFF. The DNA of the CDR3 is TGCGCCAGCAGCCAAGGTGTAACAAAACTTCAGCAGTTCTTC.

This sequence joins TRBV12-5 and TRBJ2-5; D is perhaps TRBD1 or TRBD2 (6 bases each). The CDR3 is made up of 15 amino acids. V lost 10 bases and J 3 bases, leaving 21 bases between the germline ends. The germline gives CDR1 LGHNT, CDR2 FRNRAP. The CDR3: CAKRGDPANEETQYF. The CDR3 DNA is TGTGCTAAGAGGGGGGATCCCGCTAACGAAGAGACCCAGTACTTC.

The J gene is TRBJ2-3, the V gene TRBV11-2, with 8 bases identical to TRBD2. Germline V CDR1 and CDR2: SGHAT, FQNNGV. CDR3 size: 16 residues. Losses at the gene ends were 5 bases for V and 10 bases for J; bases not matched to a gene: 17. DNA for the CDR3: TGTGCCAGCAGCCCTTTAGCTAGCGGGTCAGGTCAGGCGCAGTATTTT. Translating it yields CASSPLASGSGQAQYF.

This rearrangement joins TRBV5-6 to TRBJ1-5; tentative D call: TRBD1 (6 bases). V lost 3 bases to trimming and J lost 1 base, with 8 bases between them. Germline V gives CDR1 SGHDT, CDR2 YYEEEE. The CDR3 covers 14 residues. The CDR3 DNA reads TGTGCCAGCAGCTCAGGGGTAAGCAATCAGCCCCAGCATTTT. It codes for CASSSGVSNQPQHF.

The J gene is TRBJ1-2, the V gene TRBV6-1; 9 bases agree with TRBD1. This CDR3 is 16 amino acids long. Germline trimming cut 1 base from V and 2 bases from J; bases unmatched to any gene: 5. Germline V gene lookup returns CDR1 MNHNS and CDR2 SASEGT. Here the CDR3 reads CASSEGYTGGNYGYTF. The CDR3 nucleotides read TGTGCCAGCAGTGAAGGGTATACAGGGGGCAACTATGGCTACACCTTC.

This chain uses TRBV5-1 with TRBJ2-7, with 13 bases identical to TRBD2. CDR3 length: 15 residues. Germline V gene lookup returns CDR1 SGHRS and CDR2 YFSETQ. V gave up 4 bases and J gave up 2 bases; unmatched junction bases: 3. Here the CDR3 reads CASSPGTSGTYEQYF. The CDR3, as DNA: TGCGCCAGCAGCCCCGGGACTAGCGGGACCTACGAGCAGTACTTC.

The chain is built from TRBV4-3 and TRBJ2-5; D might be TRBD2 (6 bases). CDR3 length equals 15 residues. Germline V gives CDR1 LGHNA, CDR2 YSLEER. Trimming took off 0 bases at V and 7 bases at J, with 15 bases between the two ends. The CDR3 region has the DNA TGCGCCAGCAGCCAAGATAGGCGGGGCCGGGGGACCCAGTACTTC. Its translation is CASSQDRRGRGTQYF.

This clone was picked up one time. At one of its ends the junction is not consistent with the germline gene, which may arise from a read error. The chain carries TRBV2 and TRBJ2-7; no clear D. The CDR3 runs 12 residues. CDR1 and CDR2 from the germline V gene are SNHLY and FYNNEI. CDR3 bases: TGTGCCAGCAGTGAAACGGGTTCACTTTGTATCTTC. It yields the protein CASSETGSLCIF. The complete variable domain, with remaining parts taken from reference TRBV2 and TRBJ2-7, reads EPEVTQTPSHQVTQMGQEVILRCVPISNHLYFYWYRQILGQKVEFLVSFYNNEISEKSEIFDDQFSVERPDGSNFTLKIRSTKLEDSAMYFCASSETGSLCIFGPGTRLTVT.

This chain links TRBV4-3 with TRBJ1-2; D is uncertain. Germline CDR1 LGHNA, CDR2 YSLEER. There are 14 residues in the CDR3. With 1 base removed from V and 2 bases from J, the gap between germline ends came to 8 bases. The CDR3 DNA is TGCGCCAGCAGCCAAGCGGCGGAGAACTATGGCTACACCTTC. Protein sequence: CASSQAAENYGYTF.

In DNA form, the CDR3 reads TGTGCCAGCAGGCGCGGGACAGGGGGCACTCAGCCCCAGCATTTT. Translating gives CASRRGTGGTQPQHF. The gene calls are TRBV28 and TRBJ1-5; 12 bases fit TRBD1. Trimming removed 6 bases from V and 6 bases from J; junction bases left unmatched: 6. Germline loops: CDR1 MDHEN, CDR2 SYDVKM. The CDR3 runs to 15 residues.

The V gene is TRBV6-6, the J gene TRBJ2-3; possible D gene TRBD1, 6 bases. Looked up from germline, CDR1 is MNHNY and CDR2 is SVGAGI (reference sequence). Trimming took off 0 bases at V and 4 bases at J, with 8 bases between the two ends. The CDR3 loop spans 14 amino acids. CDR3 bases: TGTGCCAGCAGTTACTCGACAGGACCAGATACGCAGTATTTT. Translation: CASSYSTGPDTQYF.

The chain couples TRBV7-2 to TRBJ2-5; 7 nucleotides agree with TRBD1. The CDR3 is 14 amino acids. The trim removed 4 bases at V and 4 bases at J, leaving 6 bases unmatched. Germline values: CDR1 SGHTA, CDR2 FQGNSA. CDR3 sequence (DNA): TGTGCCAGCAGCTCAAACAGGGGTACAGAGACCCAGTACTTC. It translates to CASSSNRGTETQYF.

The chain joins TRBV11-3 to TRBJ2-2; D perhaps matches TRBD1 (6 bases). The CDR3 totals 16 residues. Between the trimmed V and J ends, which lost 1 base and 2 bases, there was a span of 11 bases. Looked up from germline, CDR1 is SGHNT and CDR2 is YENEEA. The CDR3 nucleotides read TGTGCCAGCAGCTTAGGAGGGGGTAGAAACACCGGGGAGCTGTTTTTT. Amino acid sequence: CASSLGGGRNTGELFF.

This chain connects TRBV5-1 to TRBJ1-1; D remains unclear. V lost 1 base and J 0 bases, leaving 4 bases between the germline ends. The length of the CDR3 is 13 residues. CDR1 and CDR2 from the germline V gene are SGHRS and YFSETQ. The DNA for the CDR3 is TGCGCCAGCAGCTTGCTAGTGAACACTGAAGCTTTCTTT. The encoded protein is CASSLLVNTEAFF.

The chain is built from TRBV6-5 and TRBJ1-1, with D perhaps matching TRBD1 (5 bases). This CDR3 has 14 amino acids. V dropped 5 bases and J dropped 1 base, with 11 bases sitting between them. The germline V gene has CDR1 MNHEY and CDR2 SVGAGI. The DNA of the CDR3 is TGTGCCAGCAGTCTCTCTACAGGGAACACTGAAGCTTTCTTT. Its translation is CASSLSTGNTEAFF.

This clone was seen only once. The chain links TRBV13 to TRBJ2-4; no clear D gene. V was pared by 2 bases and J by 4 bases, with 15 bases between. CDR1 and CDR2 (germline): PRHDT, FYEKMQ (reference sequence). This CDR3 spans 16 amino acids. CDR3 nucleotides: TGTGCCAGCAGCTTAAGGTTAACGGAGAAAAAAAACATTCAGTACTTC. Amino acid sequence: CASSLRLTEKKNIQYF.

The V call is TRBV2, the J call TRBJ2-7; D gene unclear. This CDR3 region has 13 residues. Trimming shortened V by 6 bases and J by 6 bases, and 15 bases separated the two germline ends. Germline values: CDR1 SNHLY, CDR2 FYNNEI. The CDR3 DNA reads as TGTGCCAGCAGAGATAGACCCCGTCGCGAGCAGTACTTC. This sequence encodes CASRDRPRREQYF.

This clone was found a few times. The chain links TRBV2 to TRBJ1-5, with unresolved D. Trimming left V 2 bases short and J 1 base short, with 0 bases between. Germline assignment: CDR1 SNHLY and CDR2 FYNNEI. The CDR3 extends over 12 amino acids. CDR3 coding DNA: TGTGCCAGCAGTGAAAGCAATCAGCCCCAGCATTTT. Its protein is CASSESNQPQHF.

To note about this clone: This may come from a read error, since a much larger clone is one base off. Other DNA sequences in this sample translate to the same CDR3. J is TRBJ2-3 and V is TRBV6-4; 8 positions match TRBD2. Germline V gives CDR1 MRHNA, CDR2 SNTAGT. The CDR3 length is 14 residues. Trimming at V came to 3 bases and at J to 1 base, leaving 0 bases not matched to a gene. This CDR3 is CASSEAGGTDTQYF. DNA for the CDR3: TGTGCCAGCAGTGAAGCGGGAGGCACAGATACGCAGTATTTT.

The chain joins TRBV6-2 or TRBV6-3 to TRBJ1-5; D remains unclear. This CDR3 is 17 amino acids long. In germline, CDR1 is MNHEY, CDR2 SVGEGT. V lost 3 bases, J lost 4 bases, and 19 bases lay in between. DNA of the CDR3: TGTGCCAGCAGTTATCCACCCTCCTCCTCTCGGAATCAGCCCCAGCATTTT. It is translated as CASSYPPSSSRNQPQHF.

The genes are TRBV6-1 and TRBJ1-6, with 9 bases that match TRBD1. The junction had 4 bases not matched to a gene; V was cut back by 0 bases and J by 10 bases. This CDR3 is 15 amino acids long. CDR1 MNHNS and CDR2 SASEGT come from the germline V gene. CDR3 sequence reads: CASSEATGGRSPLHF. In DNA, the CDR3 is TGTGCCAGCAGTGAAGCCACAGGGGGCAGGTCACCCCTCCACTTT.

The chain uses TRBV27 and TRBJ1-2; no reliable D call. V was cut by 0 bases and J by 5 bases, with 13 bases left in between. CDR3 length: 15 residues. Germline V gene data show CDR1 as MNHEY and CDR2 as SMNVEV (reference sequence). In nucleotides, the CDR3 is TGTGCCAGCAGTTTATCCCCAGTTACGGGGTATGGCTACACCTTC. As protein: CASSLSPVTGYGYTF.

V and J are TRBV6-6 and TRBJ2-5, with D possibly TRBD2 on 7 matching bases. V dropped 2 bases and J dropped 5 bases, with 12 bases sitting between them. The V gene's germline CDR1 is MNHNY and CDR2 SVGAGI (reference sequence). This CDR3 has 14 residues. CDR3 coding DNA: TGTGCCAGCAGTTACCGGGGGGCAGGGGAGACCCAGTACTTC. The encoded protein is CASSYRGAGETQYF.

In the case of this clone: This specimen includes other DNA sequences encoding the same CDR3. V is TRBV5-4 and J is TRBJ1-4; unclear D gene. Germline CDR1 SGHNT, CDR2 YYREEE (reference sequence). V dropped 4 bases and J dropped 0 bases, with 10 bases sitting between them. The CDR3 covers 15 residues. CDR3 region: CASSGGTATNEKLFF. CDR3 bases: TGTGCCAGCAGCGGCGGTACAGCAACTAATGAAAAACTGTTTTTT.

The chain combines TRBV7-6 with TRBJ2-7, with TRBD1 as a possible D gene (6 bases). CDR1 and CDR2 from the germline V gene are SGHVS and FNYEAQ. With 5 bases removed from V and 2 bases from J, the gap between germline ends came to 16 bases. This CDR3 is 15 amino acids long. The CDR3 is CASSPTRTEPYEQYF. The CDR3 DNA sequence: TGTGCCAGCAGCCCTACCCGGACAGAGCCCTACGAGCAGTACTTC.

The chain uses TRBV29-1 and TRBJ2-5; D might be TRBD1 or TRBD2, each matching 5 bases. V lost 6 bases and J 2 bases, leaving 10 bases between the germline ends. CDR3 length equals 12 residues. Germline CDR1 and CDR2: SQVTM and ANQGSEA. The CDR3 sequence: CSVRDGQETQYF. CDR3 DNA sequence: TGCAGCGTCCGGGACGGACAAGAGACCCAGTACTTC.

The chain couples TRBV6-2 or TRBV6-3 to TRBJ1-2, with D hard to call. The CDR3 has 14 amino acids. V was trimmed by 2 bases and J by 0 bases, leaving 7 bases between them. Germline lookup yields CDR1 MNHEY and CDR2 SVGEGT. Written as DNA, the CDR3 is TGTGCCAGCAGTTACAAGCCCACTAACTATGGCTACACCTTC. This translates into CASSYKPTNYGYTF.

This clone was seen a single time. The chain is built from TRBV5-8 and TRBJ1-1; D is unresolved. The length of the CDR3 is 15 residues. The germline V and J ends were trimmed by 2 bases and 3 bases, with 14 bases remaining between them. The germline gives CDR1 SGHTS, CDR2 YDEGEE. CDR3 loop: CASSLGFVRDTEAFF. The CDR3 region has the DNA TGTGCCAGCAGCTTAGGGTTTGTAAGGGACACTGAAGCTTTCTTT.